This T cell receptor beta chain was retrieved from a study of tumor and adjacent non-tumor tissue in lung cancer. Whole-study context: Samples averaged about 4.2 million productive TCRbeta reads each.

Three rounds of nested PCR, following a modified ARM-PCR protocol, produced the TCRbeta library. From the multiplex PCR reads, TCRdb called clonotypes with MiXCR, one entry per CDR3 protein. The table includes 75,000 to 95,000 distinct CDR3 sequences, over 55% detected once. No cell sorting was done before RNA was extracted from the tissue. Chemotherapy-naive patients with new lung cancer underwent thoracic surgery in China, August–November 2014. Study-wide results and caveats: Significantly higher TCR diversity was found in tumor than normal lung. Shorter survival was associated with higher TCR diversity in tumors.

As for this clonotype: Antigen unknown.

The CDR3 sequence is 13 residues long. V was cut by 6 bases and J by 13 bases, with 22 bases left in between. This TCR came from a woman aged 40 to 50 with non-small cell lung cancer. The chain is built from TRBV12-3 or TRBV12-4 and TRBJ2-7; D gene uncertain. The sequenced material came from lung tumor tissue. The CDR3 here is CASSPEGSRERYF. The CDR3 region has the DNA TGTGCCAGCAGCCCCGAAGGGTCCCGCGAGCGATACTTC.